This paragraph reports one T cell receptor beta chain. This sample is part of a study of cytotoxic CD8 clonotypes in ibrutinib-treated CLL. This CDR3 region has 14 residues. Per germline, CDR1 LNHDA and CDR2 SQIVND (reference sequence). With 2 bases removed from V and 0 bases from J, the gap between germline ends came to 8 bases. Libraries were prepared by immunoSEQ multiplex PCR; TCRdb keeps only in-frame clonotypes and omits some of them. The sample carries approximately 150,000 clones, 77% recorded once. This receptor was obtained from a human donor with chronic lymphocytic leukemia. The gene calls are TRBV19 and TRBJ2-7; D uncertain. Sequencing used PBMCs, obtained after 12 months of ibrutinib treatment. The CDR3: CASSIYRNSYEQYF. The DNA for the CDR3 is TGTGCCAGTAGTATATATAGAAACTCCTACGAGCAGTACTTC.